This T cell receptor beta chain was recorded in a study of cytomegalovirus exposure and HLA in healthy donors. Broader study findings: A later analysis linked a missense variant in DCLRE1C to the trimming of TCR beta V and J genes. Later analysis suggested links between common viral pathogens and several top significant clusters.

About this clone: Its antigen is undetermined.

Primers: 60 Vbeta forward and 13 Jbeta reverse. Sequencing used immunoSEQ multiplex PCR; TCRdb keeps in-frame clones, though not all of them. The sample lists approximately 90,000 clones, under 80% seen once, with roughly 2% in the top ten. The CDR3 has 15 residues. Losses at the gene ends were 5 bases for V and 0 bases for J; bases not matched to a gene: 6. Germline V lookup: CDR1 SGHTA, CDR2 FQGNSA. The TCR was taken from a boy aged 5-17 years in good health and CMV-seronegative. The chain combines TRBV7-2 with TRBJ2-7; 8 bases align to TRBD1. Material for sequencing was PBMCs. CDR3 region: CASSAGDRSSYEQYF. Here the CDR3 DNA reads TGTGCCAGCAGCGCTGGGGACAGGAGCTCCTACGAGCAGTACTTC.